What follows are 17 T cell receptor beta chains derived from one specimen sequenced in a study of cytotoxic CD8 clonotypes in ibrutinib-treated CLL. The method was immunoSEQ multiplex PCR; TCRdb's version includes in-frame clones alone and lacks a portion of them. The table includes roughly 76,000 clones, approximately 80% detected once. This specimen consisted of PBMCs, obtained at disease progression, from a patient treated with ibrutinib. The receptors derive from a human donor with chronic lymphocytic leukemia.

The chain joins TRBV9 to TRBJ1-1, with 9 positions matching TRBD1. V was pared by 3 bases and J by 1 base, with 4 bases of the junction left unmatched. The CDR3 covers 15 residues. Germline CDR1 SGDLS, CDR2 YYNGEE. The CDR3 spells CASSGGQGRNTEAFF. CDR3 DNA sequence: TGTGCCAGCAGCGGGGGACAGGGAAGGAACACTGAAGCTTTCTTT.

The chain couples TRBV28 to TRBJ2-4; D gene ambiguous. V was pared by 6 bases and J by 6 bases, with 9 bases between. Germline V gives CDR1 MDHEN, CDR2 SYDVKM. The CDR3 length is 12 residues. The CDR3 DNA is TGTGCCAGCAGAGGGATACGAAACATTCAGTACTTC. It specifies CASRGIRNIQYF.

In this sample, this clone turned up a few times. The chain is built from TRBV6-1 and TRBJ1-5; D not certain. V lost 7 bases, J lost 3 bases, and 16 bases lay in between. The CDR3 sequence is 15 residues long. CDR1 and CDR2 (germline): MNHNS, SASEGT. CDR3 nucleotides: TGTGCCAGCAAGCCTACTAGGGAGCTCAATCAGCCCCAGCATTTT. Its translation is CASKPTRELNQPQHF.

The chain carries TRBV6-5 and TRBJ2-5; D possibly matches TRBD1 or TRBD2 (5 bases each). V lost 2 bases and J 4 bases, leaving 17 bases between the germline ends. The CDR3 spans 16 residues. Germline V CDR1 and CDR2: MNHEY, SVGAGI. In nucleotides, the CDR3 is TGTGCCAGCAGTTACCCTCTTGAGGGGCGGCGAGAGACCCAGTACTTC. Its translation: CASSYPLEGRRETQYF.

CDR3 in DNA: TGTGCCAGCAGGAGGGGGAGCGGGGGGTCTTCGTACCAAGAGACCCAGTACTTC. Translating gives CASRRGSGGSSYQETQYF. J is TRBJ2-5 and V is TRBV5-4, with 9 bases that match TRBD2. Trimming cost V 5 bases and J 0 bases; bases outside gene matches: 14. This CDR3 is 18 amino acids long. The germline V gene has CDR1 SGHNT and CDR2 YYREEE (reference sequence).

The J gene is TRBJ2-1, the V gene TRBV5-5, with D possibly matching TRBD2 (5 bases). V shed 0 bases and J shed 2 bases, with 12 bases lying between them. CDR1 and CDR2 (germline): SGHKS, YYEKEE (reference sequence). CDR3 length equals 16 residues. The DNA for the CDR3 is TGTGCCAGCAGCTTGGCCCGGGGTACTACCTACAATGAGCAGTTCTTC. Amino acid sequence: CASSLARGTTYNEQFF.

The chain uses TRBV2 and TRBJ1-5; D possibly corresponds to TRBD1 (5 bases). The CDR3 sequence is 17 residues long. Germline V gene data show CDR1 as SNHLY and CDR2 as FYNNEI. Trimming pared 1 base from V and 0 bases from J, leaving 13 bases between. The CDR3 spells CASSEEAGRVSNQPQHF. The DNA of the CDR3 is TGTGCCAGCAGTGAAGAGGCAGGGCGGGTTAGCAATCAGCCCCAGCATTTT.

The chain uses TRBV9 and TRBJ2-3; 9 bases map to TRBD1. The V and J ends lost 3 bases and 2 bases, in that order; junction bases with no gene match: 4. CDR1 and CDR2 from the germline V gene are SGDLS and YYNGEE. This CDR3 has 15 residues. The CDR3 DNA reads TGTGCCAGCAGCGCCGACAGGGGGGCCACAGATACGCAGTATTTT. This gives the protein CASSADRGATDTQYF. The whole variable domain, filled in from reference TRBV9 and TRBJ2-3, reads DSGVTQTPKHLITATGQRVTLRCSPRSGDLSVYWYQQSLDQGLQFLIQYYNGEERAKGNILERFSAQQFPDLHSELNLSSLELGDSALYFCASSADRGATDTQYFGPGTRLTVL.

The chain is built from TRBV5-1 and TRBJ1-1; unclear D gene. Germline V gene sequence: CDR1 SGHRS, CDR2 YFSETQ. The CDR3 loop spans 14 amino acids. V lost 0 bases and J 3 bases, leaving 9 bases between the germline ends. Here the CDR3 DNA reads TGCGCCAGCAGCTTGGATCATGGGGACACTGAAGCTTTCTTT. Translating gives CASSLDHGDTEAFF.

The chain couples TRBV27 to TRBJ2-7, with D unclear. Trimming took off 1 base at V and 0 bases at J, with 4 bases between the two ends. This CDR3 comprises 13 residues. Germline-derived CDR1 and CDR2 are MNHEY and SMNVEV (reference sequence). The CDR3 loop reads CASSLLSSYEQYF. The CDR3 nucleotides read TGTGCCAGCAGTTTATTGAGCTCCTACGAGCAGTACTTC.

This clone was seen once. The J gene is TRBJ2-5, the V gene TRBV11-1; 9 nucleotides agree with TRBD1. Germline V lookup: CDR1 SGHAT, CDR2 FQDESV (reference sequence). This CDR3 has 15 residues. The J segment lost 3 bases and the V segment lost 10 bases, leaving 12 bases of the junction unmatched. The CDR3 protein is CAISAGTGFKETQYF. The CDR3 coding sequence is TGTGCCATCTCAGCTGGGACAGGGTTTAAAGAGACCCAGTACTTC.

V is TRBV6-6 and J is TRBJ2-1; TRBD2 might be the D (5 bases). V was clipped by 2 bases and J by 1 base, with 9 bases between them. CDR3 length: 15 residues. CDR1 is MNHNY, CDR2 SVGAGI, per germline (reference sequence). The CDR3: CASSYEGGSYNEQFF. The DNA of the CDR3 is TGTGCCAGCAGTTACGAGGGCGGGTCCTACAATGAGCAGTTCTTC.

This chain joins TRBV19 and TRBJ1-1; D is perhaps TRBD1 (6 bases). CDR1 and CDR2 (germline): LNHDA, SQIVND (reference sequence). V gave up 1 base and J gave up 4 bases, with 22 bases separating them. The CDR3 contains 18 residues. In nucleotides, the CDR3 is TGTGCCAGTAGTATAGTAGCTCTGAGGGCAGGGGAACTCACTGAAGCTTTCTTT. This codes for CASSIVALRAGELTEAFF.

V usage is TRBV15 and J usage is TRBJ1-2; D is unclear. Per the germline V gene, CDR1 is LNHNV and CDR2 is YYDKDF (reference sequence). V was shortened by 5 bases and J by 6 bases, with 19 bases between the two germline ends. The CDR3 extends over 15 amino acids. The CDR3 protein is CATSPKGRERHGYTF. As DNA, the CDR3 is TGTGCCACCAGCCCTAAGGGAAGGGAGCGTCATGGCTACACCTTC. The full variable domain, rest sourced from reference TRBV15 and TRBJ1-2, is DAMVIQNPRYQVTQFGKPVTLSCSQTLNHNVMYWYQQKSSQAPKLLFHYYDKDFNNEADTPDNFQSRRPNTSFCFLDIRSPGLGDTAMYLCATSPKGRERHGYTFGSGTRLTVV.

V and J are TRBV29-1 and TRBJ2-3; 7 bases map to TRBD2. Germline V gene data show CDR1 as SQVTM and CDR2 as ANQGSEA. The CDR3 is 15 residues long. J gave up 0 bases and V 7 bases, and 10 bases lay outside the gene matches. CDR3 nucleotides: TGCAGCGCCCCTATGGGGGGGACTAGCACAGATACGCAGTATTTT. This sequence encodes CSAPMGGTSTDTQYF.

The CDR3 is CASSQESIVNRAQYF. In DNA, the CDR3 is TGTGCCAGCAGCCAAGAGTCCATAGTGAACAGGGCGCAGTATTTT. The V and J genes are TRBV4-2 and TRBJ2-3, with D possibly TRBD1 on 6 matching bases. Trimming removed 0 bases at V and 10 bases at J, with 17 bases between. The CDR3 has 15 amino acids. The germline V gene encodes CDR1 LGHNA and CDR2 YNFKEQ.

In DNA form, the CDR3 reads TGCGCCAGCAGCTTGGACGAGTACAATGAGCAGTTCTTC. It specifies CASSLDEYNEQFF. The rearrangement joins TRBV5-1 to TRBJ2-1; D is undetermined. V lost 0 bases and J 4 bases, leaving 5 bases between the germline ends. This CDR3 has 13 residues. Germline V gene sequence: CDR1 SGHRS, CDR2 YFSETQ.